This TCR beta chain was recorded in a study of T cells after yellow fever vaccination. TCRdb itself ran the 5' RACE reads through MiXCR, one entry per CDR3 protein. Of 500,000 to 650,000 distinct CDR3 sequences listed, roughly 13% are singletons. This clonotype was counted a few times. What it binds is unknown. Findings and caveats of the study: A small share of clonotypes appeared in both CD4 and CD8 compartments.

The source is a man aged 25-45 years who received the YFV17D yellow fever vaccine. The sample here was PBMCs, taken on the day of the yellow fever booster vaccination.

The CDR3 nucleotides are TGTGCCAGCAGCCAAGGGACAGGCCAGGCGCCCCAGCATTTT. It specifies CASSQGTGQAPQHF. V usage is TRBV3-1 and J usage is TRBJ1-5; 7 bases line up with TRBD1. The V and J ends lost 1 base and 9 bases, in that order; junction bases with no gene match: 6. The CDR3 loop spans 14 amino acids. Per germline, CDR1 LGHDT and CDR2 YNNKEL (reference sequence).